This TCR beta chain was identified in a study of CD8 T cells in ankylosing spondylitis. Findings and caveats of the study: There was a TCR beta motif, made of several highly homologous variants, that appeared characteristic of ankylosing spondylitis blood.

TCRdb redid the calling of the 5' RACE reads with MiXCR, one entry per CDR3 protein. Altogether about 44,000 distinct CDR3 sequences are present, about 10% being singletons, with the ten largest covering 1.1% to 1.5%. This clonotype was counted at least ten times. The antigen is undetermined. The sample consisted of blood, either unsorted or a sorted T cell fraction (not recorded which). The origin of this receptor is a male donor with ankylosing spondylitis or in good health (not recorded which).

CDR3: CSAKVRVNTEAFF. The CDR3 region has the DNA TGCAGTGCTAAAGTCAGGGTAAACACTGAAGCTTTCTTT. The J gene is TRBJ1-1, the V gene TRBV20-1; perhaps TRBD1 as D (5 bases). CDR1 is DFQATT and CDR2 is SNEGSKA in the germline V gene (reference sequence). The CDR3 extends over 13 amino acids. V lost 4 bases and J 2 bases, leaving 11 bases between the germline ends.